The next 15 T cell receptor beta chains were all read from a single sample in a study of blood T cell repertoires in COVID-19. The data were produced by immunoSEQ multiplex PCR, yet TCRdb's version contains in-frame clones alone and is incomplete. The data contain around 20,000 clones, roughly 85% of them singletons. Sequenced material: peripheral blood. These receptors all stem from a man at least 80 years old with acute or convalescent COVID-19.

The rearrangement joins TRBV19 to TRBJ1-5; 8 nucleotides line up with TRBD1. Germline loops: CDR1 LNHDA, CDR2 SQIVND (reference sequence). CDR3 size: 17 residues. The V and J ends lost 3 bases and 0 bases, in that order; junction bases with no gene match: 7. The CDR3 reads CASSMLGQVNSNQPQHF. The CDR3 bases are TGTGCCAGTAGTATGCTGGGACAGGTTAATAGCAATCAGCCCCAGCATTTT.

The chain recombines TRBV9 with TRBJ2-7, with D possibly being TRBD2 (5 bases). The CDR3 loop spans 15 amino acids. V lost 1 base and J 0 bases, leaving 11 bases between the germline ends. Germline values: CDR1 SGDLS, CDR2 YYNGEE. Here the CDR3 reads CASSVLVGDSYEQYF. The CDR3 DNA follows: TGTGCCAGCAGCGTATTGGTCGGGGACTCCTACGAGCAGTACTTC.

V is TRBV5-8 and J is TRBJ2-3; 9 bases align to TRBD2. CDR1 SGHTS and CDR2 YDEGEE come from the germline V gene. The length of the CDR3 is 16 residues. The junction had 9 bases not matched to a gene; V was cut back by 0 bases and J by 7 bases. This CDR3 is CASSLESGGRGNTQYF. In DNA form, the CDR3 reads TGTGCCAGCAGCTTGGAAAGCGGGGGGCGAGGAAATACGCAGTATTTT.

The V and J genes are TRBV7-9 and TRBJ2-5, with 7 bases lining up with TRBD1. The junction had 4 bases not matched to a gene; V was cut back by 10 bases and J by 5 bases. Germline CDR1 and CDR2: SEHNR and FQNEAQ (reference sequence). The CDR3 is made up of 11 amino acids. Here the CDR3 reads CATQGVETQYF. The CDR3 DNA reads TGTGCCACCCAGGGGGTGGAGACCCAGTACTTC.

The chain joins TRBV9 to TRBJ2-2; TRBD2 matches at 7 bases. From germline, CDR1 is SGDLS and CDR2 YYNGEE. The CDR3 loop spans 18 amino acids. V trimming: 6 bases; J trimming: 3 bases; junction bases outside the gene matches: 17. This chain's CDR3 is CASTPGIRLAQDTGELFF. CDR3 DNA sequence: TGTGCCAGCACACCAGGTATTAGACTAGCTCAGGACACCGGGGAGCTGTTTTTT.

V gene TRBV19 combines with J gene TRBJ1-5; TRBD1 might be the D (6 bases). CDR3 length: 12 residues. Trimming took 11 bases from V and 8 from J, leaving 16 bases between them. Germline assignment: CDR1 LNHDA and CDR2 SQIVND (reference sequence). For the CDR3, the DNA is TGTGCCGCCCAGACAGGCTCGAAGCCCCAGCATTTT. This encodes CAAQTGSKPQHF.

The CDR3 sequence: CASRQDGENTEAFF. In DNA, the CDR3 is TGTGCCAGCAGACAAGACGGGGAGAACACTGAAGCTTTCTTT. The rearrangement uses TRBV9 and TRBJ1-1; D gene uncertain. Germline CDR1 SGDLS, CDR2 YYNGEE. The CDR3 is 14 residues long. Trimming cost V 5 bases and J 1 base, with 12 bases left between them.

The chain combines TRBV11-2 with TRBJ1-6, with 9 bases that match TRBD1. This CDR3 has 15 amino acids. Germline trimming cut 5 bases from V and 8 bases from J; bases unmatched to any gene: 7. The germline gives CDR1 SGHAT, CDR2 FQNNGV. The CDR3 sequence: CASSPLGQGYSPLHF. The CDR3 region has the DNA TGTGCCAGCAGCCCACTGGGACAGGGTTATTCACCCCTCCACTTT.

This clone was counted a few times. The J gene is TRBJ1-1, the V gene TRBV28; 8 bases are shared with TRBD1. The J segment lost 3 bases and the V segment lost 5 bases, leaving 11 bases of the junction unmatched. This CDR3 is 16 amino acids long. CDR1 and CDR2 from the germline V gene are MDHEN and SYDVKM. CDR3 loop: CASSPPQGALDTEAFF. The CDR3 DNA is TGTGCCAGCAGTCCTCCCCAGGGGGCATTGGACACTGAAGCTTTCTTT.

This clone was observed once. The J gene is TRBJ1-1, the V gene TRBV21-1; the table's D gene call, TRBD1, was not cross checked with the DNA. TRBV21-1 counts as a pseudogene. The CDR3 totals 17 residues. Written as DNA, the CDR3 is TGTGCCAGCAGCAAAAATTGGAAGTCGTTGGGGGCCACTGGGGCTTTCTTT. It codes for CASSKNWKSLGATGAFF.

This sequence joins TRBV25-1 and TRBJ1-1, with 8 bases aligning to TRBD1. V trimming: 3 bases; J trimming: 5 bases; junction bases outside the gene matches: 2. Germline V lookup: CDR1 MGHDK, CDR2 SYGVNS. CDR3 length equals 13 residues. This CDR3 is CASSDRGRTEAFF. CDR3 bases: TGTGCCAGCAGTGACAGGGGGCGAACTGAAGCTTTCTTT. The whole variable domain, filled in from reference TRBV25-1 and TRBJ1-1, reads EADIYQTPRYLVIGTGKKITLECSQTMGHDKMYWYQQDPGMELHLIHYSYGVNSTEKGDLSSESTVSRIRTEHFPLTLESARPSHTSQYLCASSDRGRTEAFFGQGTRLTVV.

This clone was seen a few times. The CDR3 spells CASSRLQGIDSPLHF. For the CDR3, the DNA is TGTGCCAGCTCGCGGTTACAGGGAATTGATTCACCCCTCCACTTT. The J gene is TRBJ1-6, the V gene TRBV25-1; possible D gene TRBD1, 6 bases. The germline V gene has CDR1 MGHDK and CDR2 SYGVNS. V lost 8 bases, J lost 8 bases, and 19 bases lay in between. CDR3 length equals 15 residues.

The V gene is TRBV4-1, the J gene TRBJ1-1, with 7 positions matching TRBD1. Germline V gene sequence: CDR1 MGHRA, CDR2 YSYEKL. Losses at the gene ends were 4 bases for V and 0 bases for J; bases not matched to a gene: 5. The length of the CDR3 is 15 residues. CDR3 bases: TGCGCCAGCAGCCCCCAGGGGGGTATGAACACTGAAGCTTTCTTT. Translation gives CASSPQGGMNTEAFF.

V and J are TRBV19 and TRBJ2-1, with 11 positions matching TRBD1. Germline CDR1 reads LNHDA; CDR2 reads SQIVND (reference sequence). The CDR3 totals 17 residues. After removal of 11 bases from V and 1 base from J, the junction contained 13 bases not matched to a gene. CDR3 bases: TGTGCCGGATCCGGGACAGGGGGACCGGGGTCCTACAATGAGCAGTTCTTC. Translation: CAGSGTGGPGSYNEQFF.

This clone has more than one count but fewer than ten. The chain employs TRBV4-3 and TRBJ1-4; D might be TRBD1 (6 bases). The CDR3 loop spans 16 amino acids. Trimming removed 0 bases at V and 10 bases at J, with 18 bases between. Germline lookup yields CDR1 LGHNA and CDR2 YSLEER. The CDR3 reads CASSQDLAQGTGKLFF. CDR3 bases: TGCGCCAGCAGCCAAGATCTCGCACAGGGCACGGGAAAACTGTTTTTT.